This TCR beta chain was recorded in a study of T-cell reconstitution after alpha-beta-depleted transplantation in children. Preparation of the TCRbeta library involved a method that used unique molecular identifiers. TCRdb processed the PCR reads anew with MiXCR; each CDR3 protein has one entry. The sample shows a few hundred thousand distinct CDR3 sequences, roughly 25% of them seen only once. A few counts support this clonotype. Germline loops: CDR1 SQVTM, CDR2 ANQGSEA. The CDR3 sequence is 14 residues long. The V end lost 4 bases, the J end lost 3 bases, and 13 bases lay between the germline ends. Source: PBMCs, mostly from graft donor cells, taken 360 days after TCRalphabeta/CD19-depleted stem cell transplant. This chain joins TRBV29-1 and TRBJ2-1; maybe TRBD2 (6 bases). This clonotype was sampled from a female patient aged 2 to 10 who had a stem cell transplant for congenital amegakaryocytic thrombocytopenia, so the T cells may come from the graft donor. This chain's CDR3 is CSVVRSGNYNEQFF. Written as DNA, the CDR3 is TGCAGCGTTGTACGTAGCGGAAACTACAATGAGCAGTTCTTC.